This T cell receptor beta chain was profiled in a study of cytomegalovirus exposure and HLA in healthy donors. With 60 Vbeta and 13 Jbeta primers, the PCR was carried out. Profiled with immunoSEQ multiplex PCR; TCRdb holds only in-frame clones, not every one. Among roughly 110,000 clones listed, roughly 66% were seen once. The material sequenced was PBMCs. The clonotype originates from a woman aged 30 to 39 in good health and CMV-seronegative.

Here the CDR3 reads CASSLPGVGLDTQYF. CDR3 coding DNA: TGTGCCAGCAGTTTACCCGGAGTGGGGCTAGATACGCAGTATTTT. The rearrangement joins TRBV28 to TRBJ2-3; maybe TRBD1 (5 bases). The CDR3 runs 15 residues. V was cut by 2 bases and J by 5 bases, with 14 bases left in between. Germline V gene data show CDR1 as MDHEN and CDR2 as SYDVKM.